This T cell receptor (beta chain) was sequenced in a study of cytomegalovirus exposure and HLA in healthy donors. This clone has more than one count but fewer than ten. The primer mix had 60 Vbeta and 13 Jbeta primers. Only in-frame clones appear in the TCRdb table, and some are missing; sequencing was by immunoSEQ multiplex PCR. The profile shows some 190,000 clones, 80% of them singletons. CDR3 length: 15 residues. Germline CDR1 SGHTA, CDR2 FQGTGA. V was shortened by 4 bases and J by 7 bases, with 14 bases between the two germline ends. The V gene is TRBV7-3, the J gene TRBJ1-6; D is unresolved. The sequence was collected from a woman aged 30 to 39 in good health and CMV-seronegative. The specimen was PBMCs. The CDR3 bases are TGTGCCAGCAGCTCTGTAGGACTGCTCAATTCACCCCTCCACTTT. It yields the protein CASSSVGLLNSPLHF.